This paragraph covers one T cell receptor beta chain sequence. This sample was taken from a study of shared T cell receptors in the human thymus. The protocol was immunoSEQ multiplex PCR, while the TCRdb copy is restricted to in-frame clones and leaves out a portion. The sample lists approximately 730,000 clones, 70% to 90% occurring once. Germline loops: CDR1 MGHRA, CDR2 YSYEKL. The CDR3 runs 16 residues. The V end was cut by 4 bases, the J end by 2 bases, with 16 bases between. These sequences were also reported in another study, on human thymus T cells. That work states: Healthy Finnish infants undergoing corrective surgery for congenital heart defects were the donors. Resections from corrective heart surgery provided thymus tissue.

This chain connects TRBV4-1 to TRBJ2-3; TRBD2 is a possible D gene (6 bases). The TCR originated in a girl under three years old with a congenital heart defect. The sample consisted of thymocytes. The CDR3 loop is CASSPAGGRTTDTQYF. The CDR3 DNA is TGCGCCAGCAGCCCGGCCGGGGGTCGGACCACAGATACGCAGTATTTT.